The 27 T cell receptor beta chains reported below all come from one sample, sequenced in a study of vaccination and CD4 T cells after COVID-19. Sequencing of cultured CD4+ T cell DNA used the Oncomine TCR Beta short-read assay. One entry per CDR3 protein results from TCRdb running MiXCR on the PCR reads. Of 15,000 or so distinct CDR3 sequences listed, about 38% are singletons. For these receptors, no antigen is known. Documented treatment: approximately 10-day PBMC culture with coronavirus spike peptide pools or control peptides (ViraFEST assay). The sample taken for sequencing was CD4+ T cells from blood, cultured in vitro. These receptors were collected from a human donor who had recovered from COVID-19.

In nucleotides, the CDR3 is TGTGCCACCAGCAGGGAGGGAGGGACCACCAACTATGGCTACACCTTC. This encodes CATSREGGTTNYGYTF. The rearrangement links TRBV15 to TRBJ1-2, with D possibly being TRBD1 (5 bases). CDR1 and CDR2 (germline): LNHNV, YYDKDF (reference sequence). V gave up 3 bases and J gave up 2 bases, with 16 bases separating them. The CDR3 consists of 16 residues.

This rearrangement joins TRBV19 to TRBJ2-5, with TRBD2 as a possible D gene (5 bases). The V and J ends lost 6 bases and 7 bases respectively, with 27 bases between them. Germline-derived CDR1 and CDR2 are LNHDA and SQIVND (reference sequence). The CDR3 runs 17 residues. The CDR3 DNA sequence: TGTGCCAGTAGCAGGAACAGCGGCGGACTCGAAACGGGGACCCAGTACTTC. This encodes CASSRNSGGLETGTQYF.

This clonotype has more than one count but fewer than ten. V gene TRBV7-9 combines with J gene TRBJ1-3; D is uncertain. Germline CDR1 reads SEHNR; CDR2 reads FQNEAQ (reference sequence). V was trimmed by 5 bases and J by 0 bases, leaving 17 bases between them. The CDR3 loop spans 17 amino acids. CDR3 region: CASSPGLSISSGNTIYF. The CDR3 DNA reads TGTGCCAGCAGCCCAGGACTGTCAATTAGCTCTGGAAACACCATATATTTT.

The chain couples TRBV7-2 to TRBJ2-3; 8 bases are a match to TRBD2. This CDR3 contains 16 residues. V was pared by 3 bases and J by 6 bases, with 11 bases of the junction left unmatched. Germline V gene sequence: CDR1 SGHTA, CDR2 FQGNSA. The CDR3 loop is CASSFSPGLDTDTQYF. The DNA for the CDR3 is TGTGCCAGCAGCTTCAGCCCGGGACTAGATACGGATACGCAGTATTTT.

V is TRBV5-4 and J is TRBJ2-7, with D possibly matching TRBD2 (6 bases). This CDR3 has 15 residues. The V end lost 0 bases, the J end lost 4 bases, and 14 bases lay between the germline ends. The germline CDR1 and CDR2 sequences are SGHNT and YYREEE (reference sequence). The CDR3 region is CASSLVAGRGYEQYF. CDR3 sequence (DNA): TGTGCCAGCAGCTTGGTTGCGGGGAGAGGTTACGAGCAGTACTTC.

The chain recombines TRBV19 with TRBJ2-3; D is ambiguous. The CDR3 loop spans 14 amino acids. Looked up from germline, CDR1 is LNHDA and CDR2 is SQIVND (reference sequence). Trimming shortened V by 3 bases and J by 2 bases, and 9 bases separated the two germline ends. CDR3 in DNA: TGTGCCAGTAGTATGGTAGTTGCCACAGATACGCAGTATTTT. Translated, it gives CASSMVVATDTQYF.

This clonotype is medium-sized. The rearrangement links TRBV6-5 to TRBJ2-7, with D maybe TRBD2 (5 bases). The CDR3 covers 13 residues. V shed 2 bases and J shed 9 bases, with 14 bases lying between them. The V gene's germline CDR1 is MNHEY and CDR2 SVGAGI. CDR3 DNA sequence: TGTGCCAGCAGTTACGCTTCTAGCTATGGGCAGTACTTC. This encodes CASSYASSYGQYF.

The chain has TRBV27 and TRBJ2-1, with D possibly TRBD1 on 5 matching bases. V gave up 6 bases and J gave up 1 base, with 10 bases separating them. The CDR3 extends over 14 amino acids. Germline-derived CDR1 and CDR2 are MNHEY and SMNVEV (reference sequence). The CDR3 reads CASRQGRSYNEQFF. CDR3 sequence (DNA): TGTGCCAGCAGGCAGGGTAGGTCCTACAATGAGCAGTTCTTC.

Only a few counts were recorded for this clonotype. The chain couples TRBV6-1 to TRBJ1-2; weak D call: TRBD1 (6 bases). V dropped 6 bases and J dropped 5 bases, with 10 bases sitting between them. Germline lookup yields CDR1 MNHNS and CDR2 SASEGT. The CDR3 runs to 12 residues. The CDR3 reads CASRWTVYGYTF. In DNA, the CDR3 is TGTGCCAGCAGGTGGACAGTATATGGCTACACCTTC.

The chain joins TRBV28 to TRBJ1-2, with D unresolved. Germline V lookup: CDR1 MDHEN, CDR2 SYDVKM. CDR3 length: 13 residues. V was shortened by 3 bases and J by 4 bases, with 9 bases between the two germline ends. The CDR3 DNA is TGTGCCAGCAGTTTCCCTTGGGGCTATGGCTACACCTTC. This translates into CASSFPWGYGYTF.

This clonotype was recorded a few times. The V call is TRBV20-1, the J call TRBJ2-2; tentatively, D is TRBD1 (6 bases). Trimming left V 5 bases short and J 4 bases short, with 17 bases between. Looked up from germline, CDR1 is DFQATT and CDR2 is SNEGSKA (reference sequence). This CDR3 has 15 amino acids. The CDR3 nucleotides are TGCAGTGCTCGAACAACAGGGTATAGCACCGGGGAGCTGTTTTTT. Translation gives CSARTTGYSTGELFF.

This chain uses TRBV12-3 or TRBV12-4 with TRBJ1-5; perhaps TRBD1 as D (6 bases). This CDR3 has 15 amino acids. The V gene lost 5 bases and the J gene lost 6 bases, with 17 bases spanning the gap. CDR3 in amino acids: CASSNGGARSQPQHF. The CDR3 DNA sequence: TGTGCCAGCAGTAATGGGGGGGCGAGAAGTCAGCCCCAGCATTTT.

The chain is built from TRBV27 and TRBJ2-1, with 9 bases aligning to TRBD2. The CDR3 runs 17 residues. Germline V gives CDR1 MNHEY, CDR2 SMNVEV (reference sequence). V lost 6 bases and J lost 4; bases outside the gene matches: 13. The CDR3 DNA reads TGTGCCAGCAGATCAATAAGGGCTAGCGGGATATACAATGAGCAGTTCTTC. This encodes CASRSIRASGIYNEQFF.

J is TRBJ2-3 and V is TRBV7-2; D not resolved. The germline CDR1 and CDR2 sequences are SGHTA and FQGNSA. This CDR3 has 13 amino acids. The V gene lost 5 bases and the J gene lost 1 base, with 7 bases spanning the gap. CDR3 sequence reads: CASSADGTDTQYF. In DNA, the CDR3 is TGTGCCAGCAGCGCGGACGGCACAGATACGCAGTATTTT.

This clonotype was observed a few times. The chain couples TRBV10-3 to TRBJ2-7, with 12 bases fitting TRBD2. The CDR3 has 15 amino acids. The V segment lost 2 bases and the J segment 3 bases; nucleotides outside the gene matches: 2. Germline V gene lookup returns CDR1 ENHRY and CDR2 SYGVKD. The CDR3 reads CAISEPGLAGYEQYF. The CDR3, as DNA: TGTGCCATCAGTGAGCCGGGACTAGCGGGCTACGAGCAGTACTTC.

The chain recombines TRBV18 with TRBJ2-7; the match to TRBD2 covers 7 bases. Germline CDR1 KGHSH, CDR2 LQKENI. This CDR3 has 15 residues. V shed 3 bases and J 2 bases; nucleotides not matched to a gene: 7. CDR3 nucleotides: TGTGCCAGCTCACCGTCCAGCGGGGCACCCTACGAGCAGTACTTC. Translating it yields CASSPSSGAPYEQYF.

In its sample, this clonotype was seen a few times. The V gene is TRBV10-3, the J gene TRBJ2-1; D tentatively fits TRBD1 or TRBD2 (5 bases each). The V and J ends lost 6 bases and 6 bases respectively, with 12 bases between them. The CDR3 runs to 13 residues. Germline V lookup: CDR1 ENHRY, CDR2 SYGVKD. The CDR3 is CAISPGASNEQFF. The CDR3 DNA reads TGTGCCATCAGCCCCGGGGCGAGCAATGAGCAGTTCTTC.

The J gene is TRBJ2-5, the V gene TRBV20-1; D may correspond to TRBD1 or TRBD2 (6 bases each). From germline, CDR1 is DFQATT and CDR2 SNEGSKA (reference sequence). V was pared by 6 bases and J by 4 bases, with 21 bases between. CDR3 length equals 15 residues. CDR3 residues: CSASRPGAQGETQYF. The CDR3 coding sequence is TGCAGTGCAAGTCGACCGGGAGCACAGGGAGAGACCCAGTACTTC.

This clonotype is categorized as large (0.1 to 1%). The gene calls are TRBV12-3 or TRBV12-4 and TRBJ1-1; D uncertain. V was pared by 6 bases and J by 11 bases, with 19 bases between. CDR3 length equals 13 residues. The CDR3 nucleotides are TGTGCCAGCAGCTTCCTACAAGGAGGGAGGGCTTTCTTT. It translates to CASSFLQGGRAFF.

This chain connects TRBV6-2 or TRBV6-3 to TRBJ2-7, with 9 bases identical to TRBD1. This CDR3 spans 16 amino acids. Germline V gives CDR1 MNHEY, CDR2 SVGEGT. V lost 6 bases to trimming and J lost 3 bases; unmatched junction nucleotides: 12. The CDR3 DNA follows: TGTGCCAGCAGAAGTAACCGGGACAGGGATCACTACGAGCAGTACTTC. Protein sequence: CASRSNRDRDHYEQYF.

This clonotype is classed as medium-sized (0.01 to 0.1%). The chain is built from TRBV20-1 and TRBJ1-2, with 7 bases that match TRBD1. Per the germline V gene, CDR1 is DFQATT and CDR2 is SNEGSKA (reference sequence). Losses at the gene ends were 4 bases for V and 4 bases for J; bases not matched to a gene: 6. CDR3 length: 13 amino acids. CDR3 residues: CSAKGQGGYGYTF. The CDR3 coding sequence is TGCAGTGCTAAGGGCCAGGGGGGCTATGGCTACACCTTC.

This clonotype was observed a handful of times. The CDR3 region is CASSLYRSYYEQYF. CDR3 DNA: TGTGCCAGCAGCTTATATCGGAGTTACTACGAGCAGTACTTC. V is TRBV7-8 and J is TRBJ2-7; the D is unclear. This CDR3 region has 14 residues. V lost 2 bases and J 3 bases, leaving 11 bases between the germline ends. Germline values: CDR1 SGHVS, CDR2 FQNEAQ.

This clonotype was counted once. This sequence joins TRBV5-4 and TRBJ2-3; TRBD2 agrees at 7 bases. The CDR3 is 15 amino acids. J lost 2 bases, V lost 5 bases, and 8 bases had no gene match. The germline CDR1 and CDR2 sequences are SGHNT and YYREEE (reference sequence). DNA of the CDR3: TGTGCCAGCAGGTCCGGGACTACCCCCACAGATACGCAGTATTTT. Protein: CASRSGTTPTDTQYF.

The chain joins TRBV5-4 to TRBJ2-1; D unclear. Trimming took 4 bases from V and 6 from J, leaving 20 bases between them. Germline CDR1 and CDR2: SGHNT and YYREEE (reference sequence). The CDR3 extends over 16 amino acids. In DNA form, the CDR3 reads TGTGCCAGCAGCCCCACCCGGTCGACTGGGTTCAATGAGCAGTTCTTC. Translated: CASSPTRSTGFNEQFF.

This chain joins TRBV20-1 and TRBJ1-6; a possible D gene is TRBD1 (5 bases). The CDR3 has 13 residues. Trimming left V 5 bases short and J 7 bases short, with 12 bases between. CDR1 is DFQATT, CDR2 SNEGSKA, per germline (reference sequence). CDR3 coding DNA: TGCAGTGCTGGGGGGTTCTTAAATTCACCCCTCCACTTT. Translation gives CSAGGFLNSPLHF.

This clonotype has a handful of counts. The rearrangement joins TRBV15 to TRBJ2-1; 12 bases fit TRBD2. This CDR3 is built from 16 residues. Unmatched junction bases numbered 8, after V lost 3 bases and J lost 8 bases. The germline CDR1 and CDR2 sequences are LNHNV and YYDKDF (reference sequence). CDR3 nucleotides: TGTGCCACCAGCAGTGCCGGGACTAGCGGGTACCATGAGCAGTTCTTC. This codes for CATSSAGTSGYHEQFF.

This clonotype was observed a handful of times. The rearrangement joins TRBV6-1 to TRBJ2-7; D is unclear. Between the trimmed V and J ends, which lost 3 bases and 0 bases, there was a span of 0 bases. Germline V gene sequence: CDR1 MNHNS, CDR2 SASEGT. The CDR3 is 11 residues long. The CDR3 protein is CASSDSYEQYF. The CDR3 coding sequence is TGTGCCAGCAGTGACTCCTACGAGCAGTACTTC.